These 17 T cell receptor beta chains came from one sample sequenced in a study of T cell clonotyping in hematopoietic cell transplantation. Profiled with immunoSEQ multiplex PCR; TCRdb holds only in-frame clones, not every one. This repertoire shows fewer than 8,500 clones, 95% to 98% found once; its top ten account for roughly 15%. Time point described: recipient sample about 28 days before transplant, after cytoreduction. The sequences come from peripheral blood mononuclear cells, collected before stem cell transplant. The source of these receptors is a man between 65 and 85 years old with acute myeloid leukemia. Some clones in this sample may be carry-over from other donors' samples.

The rearrangement links TRBV30 to TRBJ2-2, with D perhaps TRBD2 (6 bases). The CDR3 is made up of 14 amino acids. In germline, CDR1 is GTSNPN, CDR2 SVGIG (reference sequence). The V and J ends lost 4 bases and 4 bases respectively, with 13 bases between them. CDR3 residues: CAWKGGGSTGELFF. The CDR3 DNA reads TGTGCCTGGAAAGGTGGAGGGAGCACCGGGGAGCTGTTTTTT.

The rearrangement uses TRBV7-2 and TRBJ1-4; TRBD1 matches at 7 bases. V was clipped by 2 bases and J by 0 bases; unmatched bases: 9. CDR3 length: 18 amino acids. Germline V gene lookup returns CDR1 SGHTA and CDR2 FQGNSA. CDR3 residues: CASSLSPGTAATNEKLFF. CDR3 coding DNA: TGTGCCAGCAGCTTATCACCAGGGACAGCGGCAACTAATGAAAAACTGTTTTTT.

The chain combines TRBV27 with TRBJ2-5; D may correspond to TRBD1 or TRBD2 (6 bases each). V lost 5 bases, J lost 5 bases, and 12 bases lay in between. CDR1 MNHEY and CDR2 SMNVEV come from the germline V gene (reference sequence). CDR3 length equals 13 residues. This CDR3 is CASSQGGPETQYF. CDR3 in DNA: TGTGCCAGCAGTCAAGGGGGGCCCGAGACCCAGTACTTC.

The V call is TRBV30, the J call TRBJ2-1, with 11 nucleotides matching TRBD2. The CDR3 is 14 amino acids. Germline CDR1 reads GTSNPN; CDR2 reads SVGIG (reference sequence). The J segment lost 9 bases and the V segment lost 0 bases, leaving 4 bases of the junction unmatched. CDR3 region: CAWSVHLAGGEQFF. The CDR3 bases are TGTGCCTGGAGTGTACATCTAGCGGGGGGTGAGCAGTTCTTC.

The rearrangement uses TRBV6-1 and TRBJ1-4, with D perhaps TRBD1 (6 bases). Germline CDR1 reads MNHNS; CDR2 reads SASEGT. This CDR3 has 14 residues. The V and J ends lost 6 bases and 8 bases respectively, with 16 bases between them. CDR3 residues: CASSERGSGEKLFF. CDR3 nucleotides: TGTGCCAGCAGCGAAAGGGGGAGCGGGGAAAAACTGTTTTTT.

J is TRBJ2-7 and V is TRBV11-2, with D perhaps TRBD2 (5 bases). Trimming stripped 3 bases from V and 4 bases from J, with 16 bases between. The CDR3 contains 15 residues. Germline CDR1 reads SGHAT; CDR2 reads FQNNGV. CDR3 bases: TGTGCCAGCAGCTTTAACCGGGGAGCTGAGTACGAGCAGTACTTC. Encoded protein: CASSFNRGAEYEQYF.

This clone was seen just once. The J gene is TRBJ1-2, the V gene TRBV30, with 9 bases lining up with TRBD1. CDR1 and CDR2 (germline): GTSNPN, SVGIG (reference sequence). CDR3 length: 14 residues. The V gene end was trimmed by 5 bases and the J gene end by 7 bases; junction bases not matched to a gene: 11. The chain's CDR3 is CAWLLTQGAGGYTF. CDR3 nucleotide sequence: TGTGCCTGGCTCCTTACACAGGGGGCGGGTGGCTACACCTTC.

This chain connects TRBV30 to TRBJ1-3; D is unresolved. Germline V gene sequence: CDR1 GTSNPN, CDR2 SVGIG (reference sequence). The CDR3 is made up of 14 amino acids. V was pared by 2 bases and J by 1 base, with 9 bases between. CDR3 sequence: CAWSTEASGNTIYF. CDR3 in DNA: TGTGCCTGGAGTACGGAGGCTTCTGGAAACACCATATATTTT.

The V call is TRBV28, the J call TRBJ1-1, with 8 bases lining up with TRBD1. The V gene end was trimmed by 4 bases and the J gene end by 3 bases; junction bases not matched to a gene: 13. Germline CDR1 reads MDHEN; CDR2 reads SYDVKM. This CDR3 comprises 17 residues. The CDR3 DNA reads as TGTGCCAGCAGTTCCACATCAGGGGGCTATGGGGACACTGAAGCTTTCTTT. It translates to CASSSTSGGYGDTEAFF.

V and J are TRBV30 and TRBJ1-4; D is unresolved. The germline V gene encodes CDR1 GTSNPN and CDR2 SVGIG (reference sequence). The CDR3 runs 15 residues. With 1 base removed from V and 10 bases from J, the gap between germline ends came to 19 bases. The CDR3 reads CAWSGGETISGKLFF. The CDR3 DNA reads as TGTGCCTGGAGTGGGGGTGAGACGATAAGTGGAAAACTGTTTTTT.

This clone has a single count. J is TRBJ2-7 and V is TRBV4-2, with 11 bases fitting TRBD2. Losses at the gene ends were 0 bases for V and 0 bases for J; bases not matched to a gene: 4. Germline CDR1 reads LGHNA; CDR2 reads YNFKEQ. The CDR3 length is 17 residues. CDR3 DNA: TGTGCCAGCAGCCAAGAAGGACTAGCGGGCCTCTCCTACGAGCAGTACTTC. Protein sequence: CASSQEGLAGLSYEQYF.

CDR3 nucleotide sequence: TGTGCCAGCAGCCCCTTCTTGGCAGGTCCTTACGAGCAGTACTTC. Its protein is CASSPFLAGPYEQYF. This sequence joins TRBV7-2 and TRBJ2-7; unclear D gene. The CDR3 runs 15 residues. The V gene's germline CDR1 is SGHTA and CDR2 FQGNSA. Trimming pared 5 bases from V and 4 bases from J, leaving 18 bases between.

The chain carries TRBV30 and TRBJ2-3, with 7 bases that match TRBD1. The CDR3 has 15 amino acids. Germline loops: CDR1 GTSNPN, CDR2 SVGIG (reference sequence). J lost 1 base, V lost 2 bases, and 6 bases had no gene match. CDR3 DNA: TGTGCCTGGAGTCCTAAAGGACAGGGCACAGATACGCAGTATTTT. As protein: CAWSPKGQGTDTQYF.

The chain joins TRBV11-2 to TRBJ2-7, with 10 bases aligning to TRBD2. Germline values: CDR1 SGHAT, CDR2 FQNNGV. The ends lost 5 bases at V and 3 bases at J; junction bases unmatched: 4. The CDR3 sequence is 14 residues long. CDR3 bases: TGTGCCAGCAGCGCCCGACTAGCGGGCTACGAGCAGTACTTC. Its protein is CASSARLAGYEQYF. The variable domain in full, with the rest retrieved from reference TRBV11-2 and TRBJ2-7, is EAGVAQSPRYKIIEKRQSVAFWCNPISGHATLYWYQQILGQGPKLLIQFQNNGVVDDSQLPKDRFSAERLKGVDSTLKIQPAKLEDSAVYLCASSARLAGYEQYFGPGTRLTVT.

The V and J genes are TRBV5-1 and TRBJ1-5, with D possibly being TRBD1 (5 bases). V gave up 2 bases and J gave up 2 bases, with 11 bases separating them. The CDR3 is 15 amino acids. Germline V gives CDR1 SGHRS, CDR2 YFSETQ. CDR3 nucleotides: TGCGCCAGCAGCTTTCTGGGAGGGGGCAATCAGCCCCAGCATTTT. This gives the protein CASSFLGGGNQPQHF.

The chain links TRBV7-9 to TRBJ1-6; TRBD1 is a possible D gene (5 bases). Germline V CDR1 and CDR2: SEHNR, FQNEAQ (reference sequence). Trimming pared 4 bases from V and 7 bases from J, leaving 14 bases between. The CDR3 totals 15 residues. The CDR3 DNA is TGTGCCAGCAGCTGGGGGGGAGGAGAGAATTCACCCCTCCACTTT. Its translation: CASSWGGGENSPLHF.

CDR3 in DNA: TGTGCCAGTAGTCCCAGAGCCCAGGGGGGGAGAACCGGGGAGCTGTTTTTT. This translates into CASSPRAQGGRTGELFF. The rearrangement uses TRBV19 and TRBJ2-2; D possibly matches TRBD1 or TRBD2 (7 bases each). Trimming removed 5 bases from V and 5 bases from J, with 21 bases in between. Germline V gives CDR1 LNHDA, CDR2 SQIVND (reference sequence). The CDR3 is made up of 17 amino acids.